This TCR beta chain was retrieved from a study of OX40 agonist ivuxolimab in advanced cancers. As for the study in general: Past anti-PD-1, anti-PD-L1 or anti-CTLA-4 therapy was accepted, and roughly 40% had received some. Three patients responded partially, comprising one with hepatocellular carcinoma and two with cutaneous melanoma. Whole-study results and caveats: The antigens recognized by the expanded peripheral T cells, that is their antigen specificity, were not determined. Blood T cells, both CD4+ and CD8+, expanded clonally by week 6 at 0.1 to 3.0 mg/kg.

The CDR3 loop spans 15 amino acids. Germline CDR1 SGHVS, CDR2 FQNEAQ. V shed 2 bases and J shed 2 bases, with 13 bases lying between them. Libraries were prepared by immunoSEQ multiplex PCR; TCRdb keeps only in-frame clonotypes and omits some of them. The table shows about 84,000 clones, with nearly 95% occurring only once. Details on this clone: Its specificity is not known.

The TCR comes from an adult with an advanced solid tumor such as melanoma, head and neck, liver or kidney cancer. The material sequenced was CD4+ or CD8+ T cells sorted from blood, taken in a trial of the OX40 agonist ivuxolimab. The chain is built from TRBV7-8 and TRBJ2-7; the D is unclear. CDR3 amino acids: CASSLSLLSPYEQYF. CDR3 DNA: TGTGCCAGCAGCTTATCCCTCCTATCCCCCTACGAGCAGTACTTC. Full variable domain (missing parts from reference TRBV7-8 and TRBJ2-7): GAGVSQSPRYKVAKRGQDVALRCDPISGHVSLFWYQQALGQGPEFLTYFQNEAQLDKSGLPSDRFFAERPEGSVSTLKIQRTQQEDSAVYLCASSLSLLSPYEQYFGPGTRLTVT.